This T cell receptor (beta chain) was captured in a study of blood T cell repertoires in COVID-19. Across the whole study: Samples of COVID-19 (acute and convalescent) were obtained from the United States, Italy and Spain.

The V gene end was trimmed by 4 bases and the J gene end by 2 bases; junction bases not matched to a gene: 4. The CDR3 is made up of 17 amino acids. The germline CDR1 and CDR2 sequences are SGHRS and YFSETQ. Under the authors' procedure: Amplified reference gene primers provided the basis for estimating nucleated cell counts. Only in-frame clones appear in the TCRdb table, and some are missing; sequencing was by immunoSEQ multiplex PCR. D and trimming were read from the DNA, whereas the V and J calls and clone size are those reported in that table. The repertoire includes just over 150,000 clones, about 85% of them detected once, and around 3.2% sits in the top ten.

This sequence originates from a human donor with acute or convalescent COVID-19. The donor label of this sample is uncertain. Sequences were obtained from peripheral blood. The gene calls are TRBV5-1 and TRBJ2-6; 12 bases agree with TRBD1. CDR3 region: CASSPGQGAPGANVLTF. Here the CDR3 DNA reads TGCGCCAGCAGCCCGGGACAGGGGGCCCCTGGGGCCAACGTCCTGACTTTC.